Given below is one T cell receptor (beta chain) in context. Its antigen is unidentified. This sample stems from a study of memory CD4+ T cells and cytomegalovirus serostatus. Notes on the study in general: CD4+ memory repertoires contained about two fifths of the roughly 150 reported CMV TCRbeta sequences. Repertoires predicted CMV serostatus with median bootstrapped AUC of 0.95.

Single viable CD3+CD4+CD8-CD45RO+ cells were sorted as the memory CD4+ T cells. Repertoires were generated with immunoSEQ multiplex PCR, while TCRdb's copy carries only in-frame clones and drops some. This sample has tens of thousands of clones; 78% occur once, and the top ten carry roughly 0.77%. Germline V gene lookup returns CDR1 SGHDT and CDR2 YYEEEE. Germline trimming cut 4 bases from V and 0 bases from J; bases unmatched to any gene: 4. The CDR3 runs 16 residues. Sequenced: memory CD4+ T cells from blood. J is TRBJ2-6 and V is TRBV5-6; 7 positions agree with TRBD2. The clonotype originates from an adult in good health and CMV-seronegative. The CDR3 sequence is CASSPSGNSGANVLTF. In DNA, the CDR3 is TGTGCCAGCAGCCCCAGCGGGAACTCTGGGGCCAACGTCCTGACTTTC.